This passage covers 19 T cell receptor beta chains from one sample sequenced in a study of cytomegalovirus exposure and HLA in healthy donors. The PCR contained 60 Vbeta and 13 Jbeta primers. The protocol was immunoSEQ multiplex PCR, while the TCRdb copy is restricted to in-frame clones and leaves out a portion. The data contain around 110,000 clones, approximately 80% of them seen just once; the ten biggest clones take up about 3.8%. The sequenced sample consisted of PBMCs. Receptors were obtained from a woman aged 25 to 39 in good health and CMV-seronegative.

V gene TRBV7-9 combines with J gene TRBJ2-7, with D possibly being TRBD1 (5 bases). CDR1 is SEHNR and CDR2 is FQNEAQ in the germline V gene (reference sequence). V dropped 4 bases and J dropped 2 bases, with 12 bases sitting between them. The CDR3 extends over 14 amino acids. The CDR3 DNA reads as TGTGCCAGCAGCTGGGGCCCCAGCACCTACGAGCAGTACTTC. This encodes CASSWGPSTYEQYF.

This chain uses TRBV5-1 with TRBJ2-4; perhaps TRBD2 as D (5 bases). Trimming removed 4 bases from V and 9 bases from J, with 8 bases in between. The length of the CDR3 is 11 residues. Germline values: CDR1 SGHRS, CDR2 YFSETQ. CDR3 nucleotide sequence: TGCGCCAGCAGCCAAGAGGGCATTCAGTACTTC. Protein product: CASSQEGIQYF.

The V call is TRBV5-1, the J call TRBJ2-1; D remains unclear. Looked up from germline, CDR1 is SGHRS and CDR2 is YFSETQ. V lost 0 bases and J lost 7, with 11 bases in between. The CDR3 is made up of 14 amino acids. CDR3 in DNA: TGCGCCAGCAGCTTGGCCAGCGTATTTAATGAGCAGTTCTTC. Translated: CASSLASVFNEQFF.

V usage is TRBV7-3 and J usage is TRBJ2-3, with 10 bases that match TRBD2. The ends lost 3 bases at V and 3 bases at J; junction bases unmatched: 6. The V gene's germline CDR1 is SGHTA and CDR2 FQGTGA. The CDR3 runs to 16 residues. The CDR3 DNA is TGTGCCAGCAGCTTGAGACTAGCGGGTGTGACAGATACGCAGTATTTT. This gives the protein CASSLRLAGVTDTQYF.

In regard to this clone: This specimen includes other DNA sequences encoding the same CDR3. V is TRBV11-3 and J is TRBJ2-1; tentative D call: TRBD2 (6 bases). V lost 1 base to trimming and J lost 7 bases, with 8 bases between them. CDR1 is SGHNT and CDR2 is YENEEA in the germline V gene. This CDR3 contains 13 residues. The CDR3 protein is CASSLAGVNEQFF. The CDR3 DNA is TGTGCCAGCAGCTTAGCGGGAGTTAATGAGCAGTTCTTC. The entire variable domain, with the rest obtained from reference TRBV11-3 and TRBJ2-1, is as follows: EAGVVQSPRYKIIEKKQPVAFWCNPISGHNTLYWYLQNLGQGPELLIRYENEEAVDDSQLPKDRFSAERLKGVDSTLKIQPAELGDSAVYLCASSLAGVNEQFFGPGTRLTVL.

CDR3 protein: CASSPYDREVGYTF. In DNA form, the CDR3 reads TGTGCCAGTAGTCCTTACGACAGGGAGGTTGGCTACACCTTC. The chain carries TRBV19 and TRBJ1-2, with 7 bases that match TRBD1. After removal of 5 bases from V and 7 bases from J, the junction contained 10 bases not matched to a gene. The CDR3 contains 14 residues. Germline assignment: CDR1 LNHDA and CDR2 SQIVND (reference sequence).

The sample holds a few counts of this clone. This sequence joins TRBV4-3 and TRBJ1-1; D uncertain. Germline CDR1 is LGHNA and CDR2 is YSLEER. Trimming pared 3 bases from V and 1 base from J, leaving 12 bases between. This CDR3 spans 15 amino acids. CDR3: CASSQSPTENTEAFF. DNA of the CDR3: TGCGCCAGCAGCCAGTCCCCCACAGAGAACACTGAAGCTTTCTTT.

This clone was recorded only once. The chain links TRBV7-3 to TRBJ2-1; perhaps TRBD1 as D (5 bases). The CDR3 covers 13 residues. The germline CDR1 and CDR2 sequences are SGHTA and FQGTGA. The V end was cut by 5 bases, the J end by 4 bases, with 9 bases between. In nucleotides, the CDR3 is TGTGCCAGCAGCGTCGACAGTTACAATGAGCAGTTCTTC. As protein: CASSVDSYNEQFF.

This clone was seen just once. The chain employs TRBV6-6 and TRBJ2-3; possible D gene TRBD1, 5 bases. The CDR3 sequence is 13 residues long. V was clipped by 8 bases and J by 4 bases, with 13 bases between them. Germline V CDR1 and CDR2: MNHNY, SVGAGI (reference sequence). CDR3 coding DNA: TGTGCCAGCCAGGGAAGGGCAGCAGATACGCAGTATTTT. It codes for CASQGRAADTQYF.

This sequence joins TRBV29-1 and TRBJ2-3; the match to TRBD1 covers 12 bases. Trimming took 4 bases from V and 4 from J; bases not matched to a gene: 15. The CDR3 has 18 amino acids. The germline gives CDR1 SQVTM, CDR2 ANQGSEA. The chain's CDR3 is CSVVAARDRGPLSDTQYF. The CDR3 coding sequence is TGCAGCGTTGTTGCCGCCCGGGACAGGGGGCCGTTATCAGATACGCAGTATTTT.

The sample holds a few counts of this clone. The chain joins TRBV2 to TRBJ2-1; 8 nucleotides line up with TRBD2. Germline V gene lookup returns CDR1 SNHLY and CDR2 FYNNEI. The V and J ends lost 8 bases and 9 bases, in that order; junction bases with no gene match: 12. CDR3 length: 14 amino acids. The DNA of the CDR3 is TGTGCCAGCCTTCAGGTTCTAGCGGGTGGTGAGCAGTTCTTC. This codes for CASLQVLAGGEQFF.

The chain links TRBV19 to TRBJ1-2; TRBD1 agrees at 7 bases. V shed 10 bases and J 4 bases; nucleotides not matched to a gene: 9. This CDR3 region has 13 residues. In germline, CDR1 is LNHDA, CDR2 SQIVND (reference sequence). The CDR3 is CATRDRASYGYTF. The CDR3, as DNA: TGTGCCACCAGAGACAGGGCATCCTATGGCTACACCTTC. Supplemented by reference TRBV19 and TRBJ1-2, the full variable domain reads DGGITQSPKYLFRKEGQNVTLSCEQNLNHDAMYWYRQDPGQGLRLIYYSQIVNDFQKGDIAEGYSVSREKKESFPLTVTSAQKNPTAFYLCATRDRASYGYTFGSGTRLTVV.

The chain links TRBV4-1 to TRBJ2-3, with D possibly being TRBD2 (5 bases). CDR3 size: 13 residues. Germline CDR1 MGHRA, CDR2 YSYEKL. V lost 1 base and J lost 4, with 6 bases in between. Here the CDR3 reads CASSQASPDTQYF. CDR3 in DNA: TGCGCCAGCAGCCAAGCTAGCCCAGATACGCAGTATTTT.

CDR3 in amino acids: CASSSGKETQYF. The CDR3 DNA is TGTGCCAGCAGCTCAGGGAAGGAGACCCAGTACTTC. This chain joins TRBV7-8 and TRBJ2-5, with D tentatively TRBD1 (5 bases). CDR1 SGHVS and CDR2 FQNEAQ come from the germline V gene. The V gene lost 4 bases and the J gene lost 5 bases, with 8 bases spanning the gap. This CDR3 has 12 amino acids.

This chain uses TRBV5-6 with TRBJ2-6; 8 nucleotides agree with TRBD1. After removal of 0 bases from V and 4 bases from J, the junction contained 9 bases not matched to a gene. CDR3 length: 18 residues. CDR1 and CDR2 (germline): SGHDT, YYEEEE. CDR3 coding DNA: TGTGCCAGCAGCTTGGTCGCAGGGGGCGTGACGGGGGCCAACGTCCTGACTTTC. Protein: CASSLVAGGVTGANVLTF. Full variable domain (missing parts from reference TRBV5-6 and TRBJ2-6): DAGVTQSPTHLIKTRGQQVTLRCSPKSGHDTVSWYQQALGQGPQFIFQYYEEEERQRGNFPDRFSGHQFPNYSSELNVNALLLGDSALYLCASSLVAGGVTGANVLTFGAGSRLTVL.

The CDR3 bases are TGTGCCAGCAACACGGGGGGGAACACTGAAGCTTTCTTT. This translates into CASNTGGNTEAFF. The chain recombines TRBV27 with TRBJ1-1; the D gene is possibly TRBD1 (5 bases). V shed 7 bases and J shed 1 base, with 10 bases lying between them. The CDR3 is 13 amino acids. CDR1 is MNHEY, CDR2 SMNVEV, per germline (reference sequence).

To note about this clone: Other DNA sequences in the same sample also yield this CDR3. V usage is TRBV19 and J usage is TRBJ2-5, with 9 nucleotides matching TRBD1. V gave up 3 bases and J gave up 5 bases; unmatched junction bases: 4. CDR1 is LNHDA, CDR2 SQIVND, per germline (reference sequence). This CDR3 comprises 14 residues. This CDR3 reads CASSMGQGGETQYF. The CDR3 region has the DNA TGTGCCAGTAGTATGGGACAGGGTGGGGAGACCCAGTACTTC.

The rearrangement links TRBV11-2 to TRBJ1-5; D might be TRBD1 (5 bases). Trimming left V 2 bases short and J 7 bases short, with 9 bases between. The germline CDR1 and CDR2 sequences are SGHAT and FQNNGV. The length of the CDR3 is 13 residues. The CDR3 reads CASSLSGEQPQHF. CDR3 coding DNA: TGTGCCAGCAGCTTATCGGGGGAGCAGCCCCAGCATTTT.

In this sample, this clone turned up once. The chain has TRBV27 and TRBJ2-7, with a weak D call TRBD1 (6 bases). CDR3 size: 13 residues. CDR1 is MNHEY and CDR2 is SMNVEV in the germline V gene (reference sequence). Deletions cut 6 bases from V and 7 bases from J, with 16 bases between. The CDR3 nucleotides are TGTGCCAGCAGCACAAATCTTCAGGGGGAGCAGTACTTC. It translates to CASSTNLQGEQYF.